This T cell receptor beta chain derives from a study of OX40 agonist ivuxolimab in advanced cancers. The study, taken as a whole, reports: Compared with others, partial responders at 0.1-3.0 mg/kg displayed clonal expansion among the lowest. Researchers did not determine the expanded peripheral T cells' antigen specificity. At 0.1 to 3.0 mg/kg and by week 6, clonal expansion occurred in CD4+ and CD8+ blood T cells.

Sequenced by immunoSEQ multiplex PCR; TCRdb stores in-frame clones only, minus some. Among 50,000 or so clones listed, 80% to 95% were seen once. The CDR3 runs 11 residues. Germline V gene lookup returns CDR1 SGHKS and CDR2 YYEKEE (reference sequence). Regarding this clone: What it binds is unknown. Mismatch with germline at one junction end may stem from a read error.

This sequence joins TRBV5-5 and TRBJ1-2; possibly TRBD1 for D (5 bases). The TCR originated in an adult with an advanced solid tumor such as melanoma, head and neck, liver or kidney cancer. The sample here was CD4+ or CD8+ T cells sorted from blood, taken in a trial of the OX40 agonist ivuxolimab. CDR3 amino acids: CASSTGVAIFF. CDR3 in DNA: TGTGCCAGCAGCACGGGGGTGGCAATATTCTTC.